A selection of T cell receptor beta chains follows, all from one sample in a study of beta chain features in type 1 diabetes. Repertoires were generated with immunoSEQ multiplex PCR, while TCRdb's copy carries only in-frame clones and drops some. Of about 180,000 clones in the sample, more than 10% are singletons; the top ten hold approximately 0.62%. Sequenced: central memory CD4+ T cells from blood. These receptors were collected from a woman younger than 35 in good health. CDR3s include the opening cysteine and the closing phenylalanine or tryptophan. The D gene is left open where the match is weak. Expanded clones are given a class, and other clones once, few, many or no size at all.

.	TRBD2	TRBV6-5	TRBJ2-7	TGTGCCAGCAGTTACCTGGGGGGGAATCGTTGGTACGAGCAGTACTTC	CASSYLGGNRWYEQYF
.	TRBD1	TRBV5-1	TRBJ1-2	TGCGCCAGCAGCACAGGACAGGGCGACTATGGCTACACCTTC	CASSTGQGDYGYTF
few	.	TRBV9	TRBJ1-1	TGTGCCAGCAGCGTCCCGGGGGGAACTGAAGCTTTCTTT	CASSVPGGTEAFF
.	.	TRBV5-4	TRBJ2-1	TGTGCCAGCAGCACCGACGGGAGTCCGCAGTTCTTC	CASSTDGSPQFF
few	.	TRBV5-6	TRBJ2-5	TGTGCCAGCAGCTTGGATACAGCCGGGATGAGGACCCAGTACTTC	CASSLDTAGMRTQYF
.	TRBD1	TRBV7-3	TRBJ2-7	TGTGCCAGCAGCTCGACTGGCGGACAGGGGTTCGAGCAGTACTTC	CASSSTGGQGFEQYF
few	TRBD2	TRBV2	TRBJ2-1	TGTGCCAGCAGTGCCGGGACTAGCTCAAAGAATGAGCAGTTCTTC	CASSAGTSSKNEQFF
.	TRBD2	TRBV27	TRBJ2-5	TGTGCCAGCAGTTTGACATCTAGCGGAGGGTACCAAGAGACCCAGTACTTC	CASSLTSSGGYQETQYF
few	.	TRBV18	TRBJ1-1	TGTGCCAGCTCACCATCTAGGCAGGGGAACACTGAAGCTTTCTTT	CASSPSRQGNTEAFF
few	.	TRBV9	TRBJ1-3	TGTGCCAGCAGCCCAAGGAGGTCTGGAAACACCATATATTTT	CASSPRRSGNTIYF
.	.	TRBV5-1	TRBJ2-7	TGCGCCAGCAGCATCGGACAGACCTACGAGCAGTACTTC	CASSIGQTYEQYF
once	.	TRBV7-8	TRBJ2-3	TGTGCCAGCAGCTTAAGTACGGGTGGAGATACGCAGTATTTT	CASSLSTGGDTQYF
.	TRBD1	TRBV14	TRBJ1-3	TGTGCCAGCAGCGACCAGACAGGGTTTAACACCATATATTTT	CASSDQTGFNTIYF
.	.	TRBV4-3	TRBJ2-1	TGCGCCAGCAGGCGTAGATCTCACAATGAGCAGTTCTTC	CASRRRSHNEQFF
.	TRBD2	TRBV5-1	TRBJ2-7	TGCGCCAGCAGCTTGCTTCACAGCGGGACCGGCGAGCAGTACTTC	CASSLLHSGTGEQYF
few	TRBD1	TRBV6-1	TRBJ1-2	TGTGCCAGCAGTACCGGGACAGGGGAACGGGGCTACACCTTC	CASSTGTGERGYTF
.	TRBD1	TRBV5-6	TRBJ1-2	TGTGCCAGCAGCACCGGACAGGGCCACTATGGCTACACCTTC	CASSTGQGHYGYTF
.	.	TRBV18	TRBJ2-5	TGTGCCAGCTCACCACCTCAGGGGTTAATTGAGACCCAGTACTTC	CASSPPQGLIETQYF
.	.	TRBV28	TRBJ1-2	TGTGCCAGCAGTTTTAGGGGGGGCCAAGGGGGCTACACCTTC	CASSFRGGQGGYTF
few	TRBD2	TRBV2	TRBJ2-5	TGTGCCAGCAGGGGATATAGCGGGAGGATTTTACAAGAGACCCAGTACTTC	CASRGYSGRILQETQYF
.	TRBD2	TRBV28	TRBJ2-7	TGTGCCAGCAGTTTAGGGACTAGCGGCTCCTACGAGCAGTACTTC	CASSLGTSGSYEQYF
few	TRBD1	TRBV6-5	TRBJ1-2	TGTGCCAGCAGTACCCGACAGGGGCTGGGCTATGGCTACACCTTC	CASSTRQGLGYGYTF
.	TRBD2	TRBV15	TRBJ2-6	TGTGCCACCAGCAGAGCTAGCGGGGCGTCTGGGGCCAACGTCCTGACTTTC	CATSRASGASGANVLTF
few	TRBD2	TRBV9	TRBJ2-1	TGTGCCAGCAGCGCTAGCGGGGTTCCTTACAATGAGCAGTTCTTC	CASSASGVPYNEQFF
.	.	TRBV5-3	TRBJ2-7	TGTGCCAGAAGCTTCGGACAGATATCTTCCTACGAGCAGTACTTC	CARSFGQISSYEQYF
few	.	TRBV5-4	TRBJ2-2	TGTGCCAGCAGCTTTGCAGAGCGGCAGAACACCGGGGAGCTGTTTTTT	CASSFAERQNTGELFF
.	TRBD1	TRBV6-1	TRBJ1-2	TGTGCCAGCAGTGACGGGACAGGTGTCACCTATGGCTACACCTTC	CASSDGTGVTYGYTF
.	.	TRBV7-7	TRBJ2-3	TGTGCTAGCAGCTCCGACAGAACAGATACGCAGTATTTT	CASSSDRTDTQYF
.	TRBD2	TRBV4-2	TRBJ2-1	TGTGCCAGCAGCTTATTGTGGACTAGCGGGAGCAATGAGCAGTTCTTC	CASSLLWTSGSNEQFF
few	TRBD1	TRBV30	TRBJ2-3	TGTGCCTGGAGTGTTGGCGGACAGGGGGATTCAGATACGCAGTATTTT	CAWSVGGQGDSDTQYF
few	.	TRBV18	TRBJ2-7	TGTGCCAGCTCATCCCGGACAGAGTCCTACGAGCAGTACTTC	CASSSRTESYEQYF
.	TRBD1	TRBV6-5	TRBJ1-1	TGTGCCAGCAGTTACCTGGGACAGGGTCGAACTGAAGCTTTCTTT	CASSYLGQGRTEAFF
.	.	TRBV6-6	TRBJ1-5	TGTGCCAGCAGTTATGACCGAGGTAGCAATCAGCCCCAGCATTTT	CASSYDRGSNQPQHF
few	.	TRBV5-4	TRBJ2-7	TGTGCCAGCAGCTTGGGAGGTGAGCGGCCGACTACGAGTGGGCAGTACTTC	CASSLGGERPTTSGQYF
few	TRBD1	TRBV2	TRBJ2-2	TGTGCCAGCAGTGCCGGACAGGGGGCCGGGGAGCTGTTTTTT	CASSAGQGAGELFF
.	.	TRBV30	TRBJ2-5	TGTGCCTGGGCCAAGGGGACTGCACAAGAGACCCAGTACTTC	CAWAKGTAQETQYF
.	.	TRBV2	TRBJ1-4	TGTGCCAGCATCTACAGGGCGCTCCCTAATGAAAAACTGTTTTTT	CASIYRALPNEKLFF
few	.	TRBV29-1	TRBJ2-5	TGCAGCGCGGGAAGGTTGGAGACCCAGTACTTC	CSAGRLETQYF
few	.	TRBV6-4	TRBJ2-2	TGTGCCAGTACTTACTCGGCGAACACCGGGGAGCTGTTTTTT	CASTYSANTGELFF
few	TRBD1	TRBV28	TRBJ2-7	TGTGCCAGCAGTTCGGGACAGAACTACGAGCAGTACTTC	CASSSGQNYEQYF
.	TRBD2	TRBV7-7	TRBJ2-1	TGTGCCAGCAGCCTCCTTACTAGCGGGCCTTACAATGAGCAGTTCTTC	CASSLLTSGPYNEQFF
.	.	TRBV30	TRBJ1-5	TGTGCCTGGAGTGTCGGGGGGTGGGAGCCCCAGCATTTT	CAWSVGGWEPQHF
few	TRBD1	TRBV19	TRBJ1-1	TGTGCCAGCAAGACCTACAGGGGGGACACTGAAGCTTTCTTT	CASKTYRGDTEAFF
.	TRBD1	TRBV23-1	TRBJ1-5	TGCGCCAGCAGTCGGGACAGGGTAATGGGCCAGCCCCAGCATTTT	CASSRDRVMGQPQHF
few	.	TRBV29-1	TRBJ1-2	TGCAGCGTTGATCCGGCAGGACAGCGCAACTATGGCTACACCTTC	CSVDPAGQRNYGYTF
many	TRBD2	TRBV30	TRBJ2-1	TGTGCCTGGAGTGTACAGCGGACTAGCGATGAGCAGTTCTTC	CAWSVQRTSDEQFF
few	.	TRBV29-1	TRBJ2-3	TGCAGCGTTGAGGTCACTAGCACAGATACGCAGTATTTT	CSVEVTSTDTQYF
few	TRBD1	TRBV5-1	TRBJ1-3	TGCGCCAGCAGCCCGGGACAGGCCGCTGGAAACACCATATATTTT	CASSPGQAAGNTIYF
few	.	TRBV30	TRBJ1-4	TGTGCCTTCAGCGGGGGCGGACCGGAAAAACTGTTTTTT	CAFSGGGPEKLFF
.	TRBD1	TRBV2	TRBJ1-2	TGTGCCGGTGAAAAGGACAGGGGTGACTATGGCTACACCTTC	CAGEKDRGDYGYTF
.	.	TRBV7-9	TRBJ2-7	TGTGCCAGCAGCTTTGACAGCCTCTACGAGCAGTACTTC	CASSFDSLYEQYF
few	.	TRBV9	TRBJ1-1	TGTGCCAGCAGCGAGGCGGGCGCACTACGGAACACTGAAGCTTTCTTT	CASSEAGALRNTEAFF
.	.	TRBV5-6	TRBJ2-3	TGTGCCAGCAGCTTGTCCGGGGGTGGCACAGATACGCAGTATTTT	CASSLSGGGTDTQYF
few	TRBD2	TRBV5-1	TRBJ2-3	TGCGCCAGCAGCTTCCAAGCGGGGCTCACAGATACGCAGTATTTT	CASSFQAGLTDTQYF